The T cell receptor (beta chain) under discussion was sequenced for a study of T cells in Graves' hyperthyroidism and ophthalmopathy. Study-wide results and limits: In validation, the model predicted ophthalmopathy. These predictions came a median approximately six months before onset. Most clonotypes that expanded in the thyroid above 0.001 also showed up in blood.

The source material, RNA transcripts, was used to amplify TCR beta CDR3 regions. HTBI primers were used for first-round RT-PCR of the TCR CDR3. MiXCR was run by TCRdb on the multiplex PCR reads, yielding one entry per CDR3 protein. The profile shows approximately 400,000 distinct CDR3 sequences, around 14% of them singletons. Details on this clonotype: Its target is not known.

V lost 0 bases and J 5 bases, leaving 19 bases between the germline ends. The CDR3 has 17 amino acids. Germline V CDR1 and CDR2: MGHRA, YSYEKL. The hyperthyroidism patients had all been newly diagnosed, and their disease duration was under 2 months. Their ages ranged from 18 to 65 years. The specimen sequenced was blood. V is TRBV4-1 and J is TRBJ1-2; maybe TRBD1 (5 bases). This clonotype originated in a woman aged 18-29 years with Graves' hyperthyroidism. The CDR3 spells CASSQDRRGYEAYGYTF. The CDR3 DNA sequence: TGCGCCAGCAGCCAAGATCGGCGGGGGTACGAGGCTTATGGCTACACCTTC.